This TCR beta chain was found in a study of blood T cell repertoires in COVID-19 (TCRdb year 2020). For context, the study as a whole: Samples covering the acute and convalescent phases of COVID-19 were provided by collaborators in the United States, Italy and Spain. The prospective study material was composed of cDNA or gDNA derived from T cells, B-cell-depleted T cells, or PBMCs. The repertoires were released in a freely available public database meant as a resource for research on the immune response to SARS-CoV-2. Samples were obtained from the ongoing ImmuneRACE study (first 160 participants) and from over a thousand subjects provided by 6 global collaborators. Deeply sampled blood TCRbeta repertoires from subjects exposed to, actively infected with, or recovered from COVID-19 were included in the dataset. The sample metadata nearly always contained a de-identified subject ID, COVID-19 status, age in years and sex. HLA class I and class II types, where available, came from metadata supplied by the sample provider rather than from assay-based typing. Paper-wide results and their limitations: How much clinical and demographic metadata was included differed by source and by participant, and the metadata was provided uncurated.

From V the trimming removes 6 bases and from J it removes 7 bases, while the gene matches leave 10 bases of the junction unaccounted for. CDR1 and CDR2 are read off the germline V gene as SGHTA and FQGNSA. From its cysteine to its phenylalanine, the CDR3 spans 15 amino acids. Just CDR3 DNA is preserved here, 45 bases in frame from base 1. As for this clone: It has no known antigen specificity. No much larger clonotype is one base removed from it; base qualities were not supplied.

TCRbeta CDR3 regions were amplified from genomic DNA by means of the immunoSEQ Assay, a bias-controlled multiplex PCR. The paper's processing steps were these. Nucleated cell counts per sample were estimated from amplification of reference gene primers within the assay. To quantify the absolute abundance of each unique TCRbeta CDR3 rearrangement, sequence reads were collapsed and filtered. For each sample, productive Simpson clonality was calculated as the square root of Simpson's diversity index across productive rearrangements. TCRdb took this table from immuneACCESS and kept in-frame rearrangements with V and J called. Such tables lack part of the clones; where checked against another copy, unresolved V genes explain under half of the gap, and the rest is unexplained. That table supplies the V and J calls and clone size; D and trimming were determined from the DNA. The sample table records about 45,000 clones; nearly 80% of these occur just once. The ten largest clones capture around 17% of the sample.

The collaborating institutions used their own protocols to collect whole blood in K2EDTA tubes. Collaborator samples were shipped for TCRbeta analysis as frozen whole blood, isolated PBMCs, or DNA extracted from either sample type. The clonotype comes from a man aged 65 to 79 with acute or convalescent COVID-19. The chain uses TRBV7-2 and TRBJ1-5; TRBD1 agrees with 9 junctional bases. Sequenced input: peripheral blood. The bases read TGTGCCAGCAGACCCGGGACAGGGAGGGGGCAGCCCCAGCATTTT. Translation gives CASRPGTGRGQPQHF.